This is a list of T cell receptor beta chains from one sample in a study of blood T cells in healthy people across ages. Using its own MiXCR run on the 5' RACE reads, TCRdb lists one record per CDR3 protein. The data hold hundreds of thousands of distinct CDR3 sequences, with roughly three fifths observed a single time. Input material: blood. These receptors all come from a man aged 35-49 years in good health. CDR3s include the opening cysteine and the closing phenylalanine or tryptophan. A D gene is named only where the DNA matches it firmly. A clone size is listed for some rows: how often the clone was seen (once, few, many), or a class if it is expanded.

j_gene: TRBJ2-1; d_gene: TRBD2; v_gene: TRBV5-5; abundance: once; CDR3aa: CASSPGGLAGRGGVDEQFF; CDR3nt: TGTGCCAGCAGCCCCGGGGGGCTAGCGGGAAGAGGTGGGGTCGATGAGCAGTTCTTC
j_gene: TRBJ2-3; d_gene: TRBD1; v_gene: TRBV3-1; abundance: -; CDR3aa: CASSHFVIGGKGTDTQYF; CDR3nt: TGTGCCAGCAGCCACTTTGTTATAGGGGGCAAGGGCACAGATACGCAGTATTTT
j_gene: TRBJ2-5; d_gene: TRBD2; v_gene: TRBV6-5; abundance: -; CDR3aa: CASSTPTTSGSNEQYF; CDR3nt: TGTGCCAGCAGTACCCCGACGACTAGCGGGAGCAATGAGCAGTACTTC
j_gene: TRBJ1-1; d_gene: -; v_gene: TRBV29-1; abundance: -; CDR3aa: CSVDRGVRTSEAFF; CDR3nt: TGCAGCGTTGATCGGGGCGTTCGAACCTCTGAAGCTTTCTTT
j_gene: TRBJ2-7; d_gene: -; v_gene: TRBV28; abundance: -; CDR3aa: CASRPRRQTDSYEQYF; CDR3nt: TGTGCCAGCAGACCCCGACGACAGACGGACTCCTACGAGCAGTACTTC
j_gene: TRBJ2-3; d_gene: TRBD2; v_gene: TRBV4-1; abundance: -; CDR3aa: CASSQGLAVTDTQYF; CDR3nt: TGCGCCAGCAGCCAGGGGCTAGCGGTAACAGATACGCAGTATTTT
j_gene: TRBJ2-4; d_gene: -; v_gene: TRBV25-1; abundance: few; CDR3aa: CASSEFRGENIQYF; CDR3nt: TGTGCCAGCAGTGAATTTCGGGGTGAGAACATTCAGTACTTC
j_gene: TRBJ1-2; d_gene: TRBD1; v_gene: TRBV5-1; abundance: -; CDR3aa: CASSLDTTGGIYGYTF; CDR3nt: TGCGCCAGCAGCTTGGATACGACAGGGGGTATCTATGGCTACACCTTC
j_gene: TRBJ1-4; d_gene: -; v_gene: TRBV10-3; abundance: once; CDR3aa: CAISRGTNEKLFF; CDR3nt: TGTGCCATCAGCAGGGGAACTAATGAAAAACTGTTTTTT
j_gene: TRBJ2-6; d_gene: -; v_gene: TRBV9; abundance: few; CDR3aa: CASSPTPNSGANVLTF; CDR3nt: TGTGCCAGCAGCCCGACCCCGAACTCTGGGGCCAACGTCCTGACTTTC
j_gene: TRBJ2-1; d_gene: TRBD1; v_gene: TRBV18; abundance: -; CDR3aa: CASSSRDRVLNEQFF; CDR3nt: TGTGCCAGCTCAAGCCGGGACAGGGTACTCAATGAGCAGTTCTTC
j_gene: TRBJ2-7; d_gene: TRBD1; v_gene: TRBV29-1; abundance: -; CDR3aa: CSARKTGEAGEQYF; CDR3nt: TGCAGCGCGAGAAAAACAGGGGAAGCAGGCGAGCAGTACTTC
j_gene: TRBJ1-1; d_gene: -; v_gene: TRBV9; abundance: -; CDR3aa: CASSSQQGIVAEAFF; CDR3nt: TGTGCCAGCAGCTCTCAACAGGGAATTGTCGCTGAAGCTTTCTTT
j_gene: TRBJ1-1; d_gene: -; v_gene: TRBV13; abundance: -; CDR3aa: CASSLLVGTEAFF; CDR3nt: TGTGCCAGCAGCTTGCTGGTAGGCACTGAAGCTTTCTTT
j_gene: TRBJ2-1; d_gene: -; v_gene: TRBV11-2; abundance: few; CDR3aa: CASSSPMGTRDHIEAYNEQFF; CDR3nt: TGTGCCAGCAGCTCCCCGATGGGTACCCGGGACCACATCGAGGCTTACAATGAGCAGTTCTTC
j_gene: TRBJ2-1; d_gene: TRBD1; v_gene: TRBV2; abundance: few; CDR3aa: CASSLRDRVLGNEQFF; CDR3nt: TGTGCCAGCAGCCTGCGGGACAGGGTCTTGGGCAATGAGCAGTTCTTC
j_gene: TRBJ2-7; d_gene: -; v_gene: TRBV27; abundance: -; CDR3aa: CASSLYRDLNEQYF; CDR3nt: TGTGCCAGCAGTTTATACCGGGACCTAAACGAGCAGTACTTC